The 18 T cell receptor beta chains below come from one sample, sequenced in a study of cytomegalovirus exposure and HLA in healthy donors. The primer mix had 60 Vbeta and 13 Jbeta primers. Profiling relied on immunoSEQ multiplex PCR, and the TCRdb table lists in-frame clones only, not all of them. The data hold some 150,000 clones, with more than 70% observed a single time. The sample consisted of PBMCs. The receptor source for this set is a man between 40 and 49 years old in good health and CMV-seronegative.

The chain joins TRBV2 to TRBJ2-3; D perhaps matches TRBD2 (7 bases). The CDR3 extends over 14 amino acids. The germline gives CDR1 SNHLY, CDR2 FYNNEI. Trimming shortened V by 11 bases and J by 3 bases, and 18 bases separated the two germline ends. The CDR3 here is CASVGGAGTDTQYF. The DNA for the CDR3 is TGTGCCTCAGTAGGGGGGGCGGGTACAGATACGCAGTATTTT.

This CDR3 is CASFGEEQFF. The CDR3, as DNA: TGTGCCAGCTTCGGGGAAGAGCAGTTCTTC. The chain recombines TRBV6-1 with TRBJ2-1, with D tentatively TRBD2 (5 bases). This CDR3 spans 10 amino acids. Germline lookup yields CDR1 MNHNS and CDR2 SASEGT. V dropped 8 bases and J dropped 10 bases, with 9 bases sitting between them.

CDR3 in amino acids: CASSQAWTSPYEQYF. CDR3 bases: TGCGCCAGCAGCCAAGCCTGGACTAGTCCCTACGAGCAGTACTTC. The V gene is TRBV4-3, the J gene TRBJ2-7, with TRBD2 identical over 7 bases. This CDR3 is 15 amino acids long. Germline CDR1 and CDR2: LGHNA and YSLEER. Unmatched junction bases numbered 5, after V lost 1 base and J lost 2 bases.

As concerns this clone: An end of the junction differs from the germline gene, which may be a read error. The chain recombines TRBV27 with TRBJ1-2, with 7 bases matching TRBD1. The germline gives CDR1 MNHEY, CDR2 SMNVEV (reference sequence). The CDR3 extends over 13 amino acids. The CDR3 DNA reads TGTGCCAGCTGCTATTGGGACAGAAAAAGCTACCCCTTC. Translating gives CASCYWDRKSYPF.

The J gene is TRBJ2-7, the V gene TRBV30, with 14 bases aligning to TRBD2. Germline CDR1 is GTSNPN and CDR2 is SVGIG (reference sequence). After removal of 3 bases from V and 2 bases from J, the junction contained 12 bases not matched to a gene. The CDR3 is 18 residues long. This CDR3 reads CAWSGTSGGPAGTYEQYF. CDR3 nucleotide sequence: TGTGCCTGGAGCGGGACTAGCGGGGGCCCGGCCGGGACCTACGAGCAGTACTTC. The whole variable domain, remainder taken from reference TRBV30 and TRBJ2-7, is SQTIHQWPATLVQPVGSPLSLECTVEGTSNPNLYWYRQAAGRGLQLLFYSVGIGQISSEVPQNLSASRPQDRQFILSSKKLLLSDSGFYLCAWSGTSGGPAGTYEQYFGPGTRLTVT.

This chain uses TRBV6-5 with TRBJ1-1, with 9 bases aligning to TRBD1. There are 14 residues in the CDR3. Germline V gene data show CDR1 as MNHEY and CDR2 as SVGAGI. Trimming took 2 bases from V and 5 from J; bases not matched to a gene: 3. The CDR3 is CASSYPQGATEAFF. Written as DNA, the CDR3 is TGTGCCAGCAGTTACCCACAGGGGGCGACTGAAGCTTTCTTT.

The V call is TRBV29-1, the J call TRBJ2-3; D might be TRBD2 (7 bases). Trimming stripped 7 bases from V and 4 bases from J, with 18 bases between. Germline values: CDR1 SQVTM, CDR2 ANQGSEA. This CDR3 region has 14 residues. The CDR3 sequence: CSGKGGQGADTQYF. The CDR3 DNA reads as TGCAGCGGGAAGGGGGGGCAAGGAGCAGATACGCAGTATTTT.

The chain couples TRBV7-9 to TRBJ1-2; TRBD1 might be the D (6 bases). The CDR3 has 15 residues. Germline V CDR1 and CDR2: SEHNR, FQNEAQ (reference sequence). V was trimmed by 4 bases and J by 2 bases, leaving 14 bases between them. The CDR3 nucleotides read TGTGCCAGCAGCTCCTGGACAGAGGCCAACTATGGCTACACCTTC. Translating gives CASSSWTEANYGYTF.

On this clone itself: This CDR3 is also generated by other DNA sequences in the sample. The chain uses TRBV2 and TRBJ1-1; 9 nucleotides match TRBD1. This CDR3 comprises 14 residues. The germline V gene has CDR1 SNHLY and CDR2 FYNNEI. The V gene end was trimmed by 6 bases and the J gene end by 4 bases; junction bases not matched to a gene: 6. This CDR3 is CASSEQGAVTEAFF. The DNA of the CDR3 is TGTGCCAGCAGCGAACAGGGGGCTGTCACTGAAGCTTTCTTT.

The CDR3 reads CASSQGWEISYEQYF. The DNA of the CDR3 is TGCGCCAGCAGCCAAGGATGGGAGATTTCCTACGAGCAGTACTTC. The chain uses TRBV4-1 and TRBJ2-7; D possibly corresponds to TRBD2 (5 bases). This CDR3 comprises 15 residues. The V gene lost 1 base and the J gene lost 1 base, with 11 bases spanning the gap. Germline assignment: CDR1 MGHRA and CDR2 YSYEKL.

V gene TRBV4-3 combines with J gene TRBJ2-5; 11 bases line up with TRBD2. Unmatched junction bases numbered 9, after V lost 4 bases and J lost 5 bases. CDR1 LGHNA and CDR2 YSLEER come from the germline V gene. This CDR3 has 16 amino acids. The DNA for the CDR3 is TGCGCCAGCAGCCCCAAACTAGCGGGGGAGGGGGAGACCCAGTACTTC. It specifies CASSPKLAGEGETQYF.

The chain couples TRBV19 to TRBJ1-5, with TRBD1 matching over 7 bases. Trimming removed 4 bases from V and 2 bases from J; junction bases left unmatched: 5. The CDR3 runs 15 residues. CDR1 and CDR2 (germline): LNHDA, SQIVND (reference sequence). CDR3 amino acids: CASSTTGLGNQPQHF. The CDR3 nucleotides are TGTGCCAGTAGTACGACAGGGCTGGGCAATCAGCCCCAGCATTTT. Variable domain in full (rest from reference TRBV19 and TRBJ1-5): DGGITQSPKYLFRKEGQNVTLSCEQNLNHDAMYWYRQDPGQGLRLIYYSQIVNDFQKGDIAEGYSVSREKKESFPLTVTSAQKNPTAFYLCASSTTGLGNQPQHFGDGTRLSIL.

The DNA for the CDR3 is TGTGCCAGCAGTGAAAGGAGCGACAGCTTTGGCTACGAGCAGTACTTC. Protein sequence: CASSERSDSFGYEQYF. The chain uses TRBV6-1 and TRBJ2-7; TRBD1 is a possible D gene (5 bases). The germline CDR1 and CDR2 sequences are MNHNS and SASEGT. The CDR3 is 16 residues long. Trimming pared 2 bases from V and 3 bases from J, leaving 17 bases between.

The J gene is TRBJ2-1, the V gene TRBV9; D possibly corresponds to TRBD1 (7 bases). Trimming took off 7 bases at V and 3 bases at J, with 26 bases between the two ends. Germline V gene sequence: CDR1 SGDLS, CDR2 YYNGEE. The CDR3 is 18 amino acids. The CDR3 reads CASPTTPSDRAYYNEQFF. CDR3 DNA: TGTGCCAGCCCCACCACTCCTAGCGACAGGGCCTACTACAATGAGCAGTTCTTC.

The J gene is TRBJ2-7, the V gene TRBV14; D gene unclear. V was clipped by 4 bases and J by 3 bases, with 7 bases between them. The CDR3 is 12 residues long. Per germline, CDR1 SGHDN and CDR2 FVKESK. CDR3 amino acids: CASSREHYEQYF. Written as DNA, the CDR3 is TGTGCCAGCAGCCGCGAGCACTACGAGCAGTACTTC.

The chain links TRBV6-5 to TRBJ2-7, with 12 bases aligning to TRBD2. The junction had 4 bases not matched to a gene; V was cut back by 2 bases and J by 2 bases. CDR3 size: 16 residues. Germline CDR1 and CDR2: MNHEY and SVGAGI. CDR3 loop: CASSYIRTSGAYEQYF. The CDR3 DNA reads TGTGCCAGCAGTTACATAAGGACTAGCGGGGCCTACGAGCAGTACTTC.

The genes are TRBV5-1 and TRBJ2-7; weak D call: TRBD2 (5 bases). The CDR3 has 14 residues. Germline CDR1 reads SGHRS; CDR2 reads YFSETQ. Trimming stripped 0 bases from V and 2 bases from J, with 9 bases between. In DNA, the CDR3 is TGCGCCAGCAGCTTGGGAGGGAAGCCCTACGAGCAGTACTTC. Translation gives CASSLGGKPYEQYF.

The chain uses TRBV5-4 and TRBJ2-1, with a possible D match to TRBD1 (7 bases). This CDR3 spans 14 amino acids. CDR1 is SGHNT and CDR2 is YYREEE in the germline V gene (reference sequence). V lost 4 bases to trimming and J lost 4 bases, with 12 bases between them. Written as DNA, the CDR3 is TGTGCCAGCAGCCTACAGGGGACTTACAATGAGCAGTTCTTC. This sequence encodes CASSLQGTYNEQFF.